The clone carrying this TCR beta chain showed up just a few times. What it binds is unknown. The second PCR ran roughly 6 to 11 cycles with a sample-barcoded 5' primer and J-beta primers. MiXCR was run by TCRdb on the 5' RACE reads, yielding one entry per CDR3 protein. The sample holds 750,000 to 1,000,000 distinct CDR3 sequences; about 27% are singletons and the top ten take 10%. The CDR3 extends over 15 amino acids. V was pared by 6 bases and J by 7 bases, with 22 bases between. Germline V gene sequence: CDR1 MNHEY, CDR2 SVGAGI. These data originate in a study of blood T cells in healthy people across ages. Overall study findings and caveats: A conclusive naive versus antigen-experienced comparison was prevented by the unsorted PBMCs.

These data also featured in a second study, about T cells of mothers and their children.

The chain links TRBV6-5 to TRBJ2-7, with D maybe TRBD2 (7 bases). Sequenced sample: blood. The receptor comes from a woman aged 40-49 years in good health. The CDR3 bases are TGTGCCAGCAGCTCATCCGTATCGGGGGGCAGGGAGCAGTACTTC. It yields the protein CASSSSVSGGREQYF.